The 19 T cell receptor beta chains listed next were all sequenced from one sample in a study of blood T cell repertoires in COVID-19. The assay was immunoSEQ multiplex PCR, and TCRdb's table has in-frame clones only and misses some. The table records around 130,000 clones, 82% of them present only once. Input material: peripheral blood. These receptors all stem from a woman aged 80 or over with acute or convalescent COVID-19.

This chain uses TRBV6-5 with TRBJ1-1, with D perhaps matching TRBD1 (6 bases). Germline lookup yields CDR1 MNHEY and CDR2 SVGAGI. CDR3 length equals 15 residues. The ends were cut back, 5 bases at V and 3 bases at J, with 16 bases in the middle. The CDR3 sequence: CASSLDQGPDTEAFF. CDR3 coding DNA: TGTGCCAGCAGTCTAGACCAGGGGCCGGACACTGAAGCTTTCTTT.

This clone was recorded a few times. CDR3 region: CASRSTSVSATDTQYF. CDR3 nucleotide sequence: TGTGCCAGCAGATCCACTAGCGTCTCAGCCACAGATACGCAGTATTTT. The rearrangement links TRBV6-6 to TRBJ2-3; 7 bases are a match to TRBD2. The V gene end was trimmed by 6 bases and the J gene end by 2 bases; junction bases not matched to a gene: 11. Per the germline V gene, CDR1 is MNHNY and CDR2 is SVGAGI (reference sequence). This CDR3 contains 16 residues.

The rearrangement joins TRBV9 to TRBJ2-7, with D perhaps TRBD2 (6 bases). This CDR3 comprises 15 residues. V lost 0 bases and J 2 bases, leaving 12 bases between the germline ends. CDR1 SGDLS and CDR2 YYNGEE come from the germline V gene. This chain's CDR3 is CASSVGWTTTYEQYF. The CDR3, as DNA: TGTGCCAGCAGCGTAGGTTGGACTACTACCTACGAGCAGTACTTC.

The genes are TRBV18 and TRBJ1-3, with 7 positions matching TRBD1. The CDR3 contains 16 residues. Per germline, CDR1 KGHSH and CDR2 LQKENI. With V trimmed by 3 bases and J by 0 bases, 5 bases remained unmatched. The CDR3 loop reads CASSPSGQHSGNTIYF. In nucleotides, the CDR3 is TGTGCCAGCTCACCTTCGGGACAGCACTCTGGAAACACCATATATTTT. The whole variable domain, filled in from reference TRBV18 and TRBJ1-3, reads NAGVMQNPRHLVRRRGQEARLRCSPMKGHSHVYWYRQLPEEGLKFMVYLQKENIIDESGMPKERFSAEFPKEGPSILRIQQVVRGDSAAYFCASSPSGQHSGNTIYFGEGSWLTVV.

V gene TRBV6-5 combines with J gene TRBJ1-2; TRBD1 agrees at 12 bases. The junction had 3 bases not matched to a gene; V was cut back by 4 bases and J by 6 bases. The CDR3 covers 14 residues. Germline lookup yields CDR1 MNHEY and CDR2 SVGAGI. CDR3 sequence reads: CASSWGTGGHGYTF. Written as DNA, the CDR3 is TGTGCCAGCAGTTGGGGGACAGGGGGCCATGGCTACACCTTC.

The CDR3 nucleotides read TGTGCCAGCAGCAAAGGACTAAGGCTATGGGCAGATACGCAGTATTTT. Encoded protein: CASSKGLRLWADTQYF. The J gene is TRBJ2-3, the V gene TRBV5-4, with TRBD2 as a possible D gene (6 bases). Trimming cost V 4 bases and J 4 bases, with 19 bases left between them. Germline-derived CDR1 and CDR2 are SGHNT and YYREEE (reference sequence). The CDR3 totals 16 residues.

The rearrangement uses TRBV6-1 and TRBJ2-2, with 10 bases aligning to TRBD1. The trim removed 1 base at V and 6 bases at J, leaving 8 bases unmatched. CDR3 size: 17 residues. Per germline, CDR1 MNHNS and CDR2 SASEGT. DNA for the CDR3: TGTGCCAGCAGTGAAGATGGGACAGGGGCCGTTCCCGGGGAGCTGTTTTTT. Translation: CASSEDGTGAVPGELFF.

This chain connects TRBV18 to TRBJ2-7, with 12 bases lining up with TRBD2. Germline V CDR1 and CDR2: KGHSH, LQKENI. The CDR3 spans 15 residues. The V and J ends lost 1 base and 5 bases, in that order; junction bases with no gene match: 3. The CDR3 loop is CASSPLTSGSHEQYF. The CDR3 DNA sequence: TGTGCCAGCTCACCACTGACTAGCGGGAGCCACGAGCAGTACTTC. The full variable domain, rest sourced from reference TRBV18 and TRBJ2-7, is NAGVMQNPRHLVRRRGQEARLRCSPMKGHSHVYWYRQLPEEGLKFMVYLQKENIIDESGMPKERFSAEFPKEGPSILRIQQVVRGDSAAYFCASSPLTSGSHEQYFGPGTRLTVT.

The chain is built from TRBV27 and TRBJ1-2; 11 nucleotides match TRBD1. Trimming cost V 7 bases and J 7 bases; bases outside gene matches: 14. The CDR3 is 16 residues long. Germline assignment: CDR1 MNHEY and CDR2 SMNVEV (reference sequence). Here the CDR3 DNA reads TGTGCCAGCACCTCCCTCCGGGACAGGGGGGATGCTGGCTACACCTTC. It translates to CASTSLRDRGDAGYTF.

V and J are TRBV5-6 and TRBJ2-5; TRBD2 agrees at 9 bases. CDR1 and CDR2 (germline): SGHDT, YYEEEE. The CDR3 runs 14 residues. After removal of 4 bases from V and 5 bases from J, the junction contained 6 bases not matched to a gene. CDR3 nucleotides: TGTGCCAGCAGCGTTGGGACTAGCTGGGAGACCCAGTACTTC. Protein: CASSVGTSWETQYF. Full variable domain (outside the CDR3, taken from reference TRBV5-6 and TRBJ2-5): DAGVTQSPTHLIKTRGQQVTLRCSPKSGHDTVSWYQQALGQGPQFIFQYYEEEERQRGNFPDRFSGHQFPNYSSELNVNALLLGDSALYLCASSVGTSWETQYFGPGTRLLVL.

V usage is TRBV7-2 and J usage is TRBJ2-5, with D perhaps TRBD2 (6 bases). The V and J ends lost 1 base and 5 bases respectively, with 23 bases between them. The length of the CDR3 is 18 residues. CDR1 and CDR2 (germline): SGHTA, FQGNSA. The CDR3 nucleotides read TGTGCCAGCAGCTTAGGGAGGAGGGGCAGCGGAGGTGGGGAGACCCAGTACTTC. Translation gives CASSLGRRGSGGGETQYF.

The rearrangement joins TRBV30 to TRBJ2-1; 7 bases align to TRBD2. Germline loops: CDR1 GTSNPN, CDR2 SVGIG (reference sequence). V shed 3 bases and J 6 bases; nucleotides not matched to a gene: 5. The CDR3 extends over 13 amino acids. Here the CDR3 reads CAWRPRGVNEQFF. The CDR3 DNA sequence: TGTGCCTGGAGGCCCCGGGGGGTCAATGAGCAGTTCTTC.

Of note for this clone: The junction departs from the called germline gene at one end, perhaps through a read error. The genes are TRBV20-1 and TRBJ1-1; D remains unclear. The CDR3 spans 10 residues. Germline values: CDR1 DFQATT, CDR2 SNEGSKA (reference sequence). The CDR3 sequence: CSASFGVYLF. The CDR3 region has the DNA TGCAGTGCTAGTTTCGGGGTTTACCTCTTT.

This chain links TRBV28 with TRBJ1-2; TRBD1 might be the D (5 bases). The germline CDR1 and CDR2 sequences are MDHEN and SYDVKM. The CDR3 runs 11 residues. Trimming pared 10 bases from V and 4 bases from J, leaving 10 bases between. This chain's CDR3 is CAITGFYGYTF. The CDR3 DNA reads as TGTGCCATCACAGGCTTCTATGGCTACACCTTC.

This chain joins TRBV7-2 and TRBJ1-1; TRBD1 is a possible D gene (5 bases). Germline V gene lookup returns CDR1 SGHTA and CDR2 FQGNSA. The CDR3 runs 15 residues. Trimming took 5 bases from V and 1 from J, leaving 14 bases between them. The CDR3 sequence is CASSILQVWNTEAFF. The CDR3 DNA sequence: TGTGCCAGCAGCATCTTACAGGTATGGAACACTGAAGCTTTCTTT.

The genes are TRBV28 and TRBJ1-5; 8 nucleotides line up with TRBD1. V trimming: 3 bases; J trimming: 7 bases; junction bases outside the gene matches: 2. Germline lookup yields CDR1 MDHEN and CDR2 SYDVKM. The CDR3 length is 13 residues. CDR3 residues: CASSFQGAQPQHF. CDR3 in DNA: TGTGCCAGCAGTTTTCAGGGGGCCCAGCCCCAGCATTTT.

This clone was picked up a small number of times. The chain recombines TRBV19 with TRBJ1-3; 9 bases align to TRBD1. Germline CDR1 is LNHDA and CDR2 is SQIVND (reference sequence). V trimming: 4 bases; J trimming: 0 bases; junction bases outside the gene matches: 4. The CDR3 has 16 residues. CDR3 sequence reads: CASSKDRGYSGNTIYF. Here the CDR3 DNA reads TGTGCCAGTAGTAAGGACAGGGGCTACTCTGGAAACACCATATATTTT.

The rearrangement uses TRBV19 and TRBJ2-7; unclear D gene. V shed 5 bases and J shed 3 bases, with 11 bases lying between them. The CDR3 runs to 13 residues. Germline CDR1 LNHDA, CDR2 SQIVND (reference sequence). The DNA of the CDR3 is TGTGCCAGTAGTGTCACAGTACTCTACGAGCAGTACTTC. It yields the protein CASSVTVLYEQYF.

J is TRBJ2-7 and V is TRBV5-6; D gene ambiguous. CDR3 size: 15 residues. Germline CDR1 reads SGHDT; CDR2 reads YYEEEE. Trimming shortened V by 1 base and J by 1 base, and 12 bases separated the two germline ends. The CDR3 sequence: CASSLSPRRSYEQYF. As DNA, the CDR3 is TGTGCCAGCAGCTTGTCACCCCGGAGATCCTACGAGCAGTACTTC.